The 16 T cell receptor beta chains listed next were all sequenced from one sample in a study of Graves' ophthalmopathy and Graves' hyperthyroidism. Amplification of the TCR beta CDR3 regions used RNA transcripts (as template). Amplification began with first-round RT-PCR using HTBI primers, then second-round multiplex PCR was performed. TCRdb reprocessed the multiplex PCR reads via MiXCR and lists one record per CDR3 protein. The table shows around 170,000 distinct CDR3 sequences, with more than 30% occurring only once. What was sequenced was peripheral blood. Receptors originate from a woman in her 40s with Graves' ophthalmopathy.

This clonotype showed up many times. This chain links TRBV24-1 with TRBJ2-7, with TRBD2 as a possible D gene (5 bases). Deletions cut 4 bases from V and 3 bases from J, with 27 bases between. This CDR3 is built from 19 residues. The germline V gene encodes CDR1 KGHDR and CDR2 SFDVKD. The CDR3 DNA reads TGTGCCACCAGTGACCGTGTGGTTGACCCACCGGGAAATATCTACGAGCAGTACTTC. This codes for CATSDRVVDPPGNIYEQYF.

CDR3: CASSQESSAHYEQYF. CDR3 bases: TGCGCCAGCAGCCAAGAGTCTAGCGCCCACTACGAGCAGTACTTC. The chain links TRBV4-3 to TRBJ2-7, with D possibly matching TRBD2 (6 bases). The ends were cut back, 0 bases at V and 3 bases at J, with 12 bases in the middle. The CDR3 contains 15 residues. From germline, CDR1 is LGHNA and CDR2 YSLEER.

This clonotype was picked up many times. This sequence joins TRBV12-3 or TRBV12-4 and TRBJ2-5, with D possibly TRBD2 on 6 matching bases. V was clipped by 6 bases and J by 7 bases, with 21 bases between them. The CDR3 is 15 amino acids. The CDR3 loop reads CASSPDPSGVWTQYF. The DNA of the CDR3 is TGTGCCAGCAGCCCTGACCCCTCGGGGGTATGGACCCAGTACTTC.

This clonotype showed up many times. The chain carries TRBV4-2 and TRBJ2-5; no firm D call. V was pared by 0 bases and J by 2 bases, with 7 bases between. Germline V lookup: CDR1 LGHNA, CDR2 YNFKEQ. CDR3 length: 14 amino acids. The CDR3 loop reads CASSQDNNQETQYF. For the CDR3, the DNA is TGTGCCAGCAGCCAAGACAACAATCAAGAGACCCAGTACTTC.

This clonotype has ten or more counts. The CDR3 DNA reads TGTGCCAGCAGCGTAGGTTTAGCAGACCAGAGAGAGACCCAGTACTTC. This codes for CASSVGLADQRETQYF. V and J are TRBV9 and TRBJ2-5; D remains ambiguous. The germline V and J ends were trimmed by 0 bases and 4 bases, with 16 bases remaining between them. The CDR3 length is 16 residues. Germline CDR1 and CDR2: SGDLS and YYNGEE.

At least ten counts were recorded for this clonotype. The chain employs TRBV28 and TRBJ1-2, with a tentative D call TRBD1 (5 bases). CDR3 length equals 13 residues. V was shortened by 3 bases and J by 8 bases, with 13 bases between the two germline ends. Germline V lookup: CDR1 MDHEN, CDR2 SYDVKM. CDR3 sequence: CASSLDILRGYTF. The DNA of the CDR3 is TGTGCCAGCAGTTTGGACATCTTGAGGGGCTACACCTTC.

This clonotype has at least ten counts. The chain is built from TRBV7-3 and TRBJ1-1; D gene uncertain. Germline V gives CDR1 SGHTA, CDR2 FQGTGA. Trimming shortened V by 5 bases and J by 5 bases, and 15 bases separated the two germline ends. The CDR3 totals 14 residues. The CDR3 nucleotides read TGTGCCAGCAGCCAACACGGGCTGAGAACTGAAGCTTTCTTT. Translation gives CASSQHGLRTEAFF.

CDR3 bases: TGTGCCAGCAGCCCTACATTAATAACCGTGAACTCCTATGGCTACACCTTC. Its protein is CASSPTLITVNSYGYTF. The gene calls are TRBV27 and TRBJ1-2; D is undetermined. This CDR3 spans 17 amino acids. Germline lookup yields CDR1 MNHEY and CDR2 SMNVEV (reference sequence). The V and J ends lost 6 bases and 4 bases respectively, with 24 bases between them.

The V and J genes are TRBV28 and TRBJ2-7; D possibly corresponds to TRBD1 (6 bases). The CDR3 extends over 18 amino acids. Germline V gene lookup returns CDR1 MDHEN and CDR2 SYDVKM. The ends were cut back, 6 bases at V and 2 bases at J, with 26 bases in the middle. CDR3 in DNA: TGTGCCAGCAGAGTTCAGGGGTTGAGGGGCGCAGGACCCTACGAGCAGTACTTC. Translation gives CASRVQGLRGAGPYEQYF.

This clonotype was recorded at least ten times. The V call is TRBV12-3 or TRBV12-4, the J call TRBJ2-6, with unresolved D. The CDR3 extends over 16 amino acids. V was trimmed by 5 bases and J by 0 bases, leaving 11 bases between them. DNA for the CDR3: TGTGCCAGCAGTATCTTTGGGCGCTCTGGGGCCAACGTCCTGACTTTC. This translates into CASSIFGRSGANVLTF.

Many counts were recorded for this clonotype. Being one base from a much bigger clone, this may be a read error. The J gene is TRBJ1-1, the V gene TRBV19; possibly TRBD1 for D (6 bases). Germline CDR1 and CDR2: LNHDA and SQIVND (reference sequence). V dropped 6 bases and J dropped 6 bases, with 17 bases sitting between them. The CDR3 is made up of 14 amino acids. The CDR3 nucleotides are TGTGCCAGTAGCGCGGAGGGGGGGATCTCTGAAGCTTTCTTT. Protein sequence: CASSAEGGISEAFF. Full variable domain (missing parts from reference TRBV19 and TRBJ1-1): DGGITQSPKYLFRKEGQNVTLSCEQNLNHDAMYWYRQDPGQGLRLIYYSQIVNDFQKGDIAEGYSVSREKKESFPLTVTSAQKNPTAFYLCASSAEGGISEAFFGQGTRLTVV.

This chain joins TRBV6-2 or TRBV6-3 and TRBJ2-5, with D unresolved. CDR1 and CDR2 (germline): MNHEY, SVGEGT. This CDR3 has 16 residues. Trimming stripped 10 bases from V and 2 bases from J, with 23 bases between. CDR3 residues: CATVRREIRNQETQYF. The CDR3 region has the DNA TGTGCCACCGTTCGTCGTGAAATTCGGAATCAAGAGACCCAGTACTTC.

In this sample, this clonotype turned up many times. At one of its ends the junction is not consistent with the germline gene, which may arise from a read error. The genes are TRBV5-6 and TRBJ1-1; no clear D gene. Germline assignment: CDR1 SGHDT and CDR2 YYEEEE. The CDR3 covers 14 residues. CDR3 DNA sequence: TGTGCCAGCAGCTTGGACAGCCTGAACACTGAAGCTCTCTTT. Translated, it gives CASSLDSLNTEALF.

This clonotype was seen repeatedly, ten times or more. The chain couples TRBV12-3 or TRBV12-4 to TRBJ1-2; no reliable D call. V lost 6 bases and J lost 4, with 12 bases in between. The CDR3 covers 13 residues. DNA for the CDR3: TGTGCCAGCAGACCAAGGGAAGGCTATGGCTACACCTTC. It yields the protein CASRPREGYGYTF.

This clonotype was seen ten or more times. V and J are TRBV6-5 and TRBJ2-3, with D maybe TRBD1 (6 bases). Trimming pared 4 bases from V and 0 bases from J, leaving 14 bases between. CDR1 and CDR2 (germline): MNHEY, SVGAGI. The CDR3 length is 16 residues. DNA for the CDR3: TGTGCCAGCAGTTTAGGGTCGGGACACAGCACAGATACGCAGTATTTT. Translation: CASSLGSGHSTDTQYF.

The chain couples TRBV27 to TRBJ2-5; D gene uncertain. This CDR3 comprises 18 residues. The germline V and J ends were trimmed by 6 bases and 0 bases, with 23 bases remaining between them. Germline CDR1 reads MNHEY; CDR2 reads SMNVEV (reference sequence). The CDR3, as DNA: TGTGCCAGCAGCCCTACCCTGGGCACCCTCCCTTACCAAGAGACCCAGTACTTC. Translated: CASSPTLGTLPYQETQYF.